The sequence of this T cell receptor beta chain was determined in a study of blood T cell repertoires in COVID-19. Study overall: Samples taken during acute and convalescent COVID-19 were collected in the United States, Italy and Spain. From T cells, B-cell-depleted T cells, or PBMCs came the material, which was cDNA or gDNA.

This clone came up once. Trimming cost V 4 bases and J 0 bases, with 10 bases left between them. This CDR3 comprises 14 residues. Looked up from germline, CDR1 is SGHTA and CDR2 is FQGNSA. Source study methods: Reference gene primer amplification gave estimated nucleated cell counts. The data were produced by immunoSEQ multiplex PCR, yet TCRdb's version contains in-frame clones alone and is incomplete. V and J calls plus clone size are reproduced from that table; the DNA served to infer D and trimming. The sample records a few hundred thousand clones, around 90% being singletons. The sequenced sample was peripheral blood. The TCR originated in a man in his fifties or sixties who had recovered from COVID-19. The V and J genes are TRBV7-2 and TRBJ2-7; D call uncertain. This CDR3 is CASSSLYVSYEQYF. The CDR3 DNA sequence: TGTGCCAGCAGCTCCCTTTATGTCTCCTACGAGCAGTACTTC.